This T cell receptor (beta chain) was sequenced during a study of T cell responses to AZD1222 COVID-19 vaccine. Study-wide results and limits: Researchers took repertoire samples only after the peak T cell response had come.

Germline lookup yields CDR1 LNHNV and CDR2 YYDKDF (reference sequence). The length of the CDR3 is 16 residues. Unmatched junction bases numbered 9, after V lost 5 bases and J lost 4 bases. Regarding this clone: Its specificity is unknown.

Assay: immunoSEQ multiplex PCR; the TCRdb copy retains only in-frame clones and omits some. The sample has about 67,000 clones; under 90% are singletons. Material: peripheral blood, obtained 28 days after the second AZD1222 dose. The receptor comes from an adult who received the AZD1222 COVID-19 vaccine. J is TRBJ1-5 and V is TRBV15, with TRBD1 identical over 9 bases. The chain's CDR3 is CATSLPLGQGNQPQHF. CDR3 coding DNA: TGTGCCACCAGCCTTCCGTTGGGACAGGGAAATCAGCCCCAGCATTTT.